This TCR beta chain was sequenced for a study of cytomegalovirus exposure and HLA in healthy donors. V shed 6 bases, J shed 2 bases, and the junction held 5 bases outside the gene matches. The CDR3 length is 14 residues. CDR1 is MNHEY and CDR2 is SMNVEV in the germline V gene (reference sequence). Primers included in the PCR were 60 Vbeta and 13 Jbeta primers. The assay was immunoSEQ multiplex PCR, and TCRdb's table has in-frame clones only and misses some. The sample lists some 120,000 clones, around 64% occurring once. The TCR sequence derives from a man aged 25 to 40 in good health and CMV-seropositive. Sequenced: PBMCs. V is TRBV27 and J is TRBJ1-2; 8 bases fit TRBD1. CDR3 nucleotide sequence: TGTGCCAGCAGGCCAGGGGGCACGAACTATGGCTACACCTTC. Its translation is CASRPGGTNYGYTF.